This is a list of T cell receptor beta chains from one sample in a study of technical replicates of blood from a handful of donors. Sequencing used immunoSEQ multiplex PCR; TCRdb keeps in-frame clones, though not all of them. The sample carries tens of thousands of clones, 95% to 97% recorded once. The source material was T cells isolated from PBMCs. The receptors were sampled from a human donor in good health. Both conserved end residues are part of each CDR3. The order of the fields is CDR3 DNA, CDR3 protein, V gene, D gene, clone size, J gene. A D gene is named only where the DNA matches it firmly. Part of the rows lack a size; the others show once, few, many or a class for expanded clones.

CDR3nt: TGTGCCAGCAGCCGAACTAGCGGTAGCTCCTACGAGCAGTACTTC
CDR3aa: CASSRTSGSSYEQYF
v_gene: TRBV6-5
d_gene: TRBD2
abundance: -
j_gene: TRBJ2-7

CDR3nt: TGTGCCAGCAGCCCTACGGGGGGACGCTACACCTTC
CDR3aa: CASSPTGGRYTF
v_gene: TRBV5-4
d_gene: -
abundance: -
j_gene: TRBJ1-2

CDR3nt: TGTGCCAGCAGTGACCGACTAGCGGGCGGGGAGACCCAGTACTTC
CDR3aa: CASSDRLAGGETQYF
v_gene: TRBV6-6
d_gene: TRBD2
abundance: -
j_gene: TRBJ2-5

CDR3nt: TGTGCCAGTAGTATAGATTCGGGCAACAGGGGCAATCAGCCCCAGCATTTT
CDR3aa: CASSIDSGNRGNQPQHF
v_gene: TRBV19
d_gene: -
abundance: -
j_gene: TRBJ1-5

CDR3nt: TGCAGCGTTGATTCGAGGGGGCCTGGAAACACCATATATTTT
CDR3aa: CSVDSRGPGNTIYF
v_gene: TRBV29-1
d_gene: TRBD1
abundance: -
j_gene: TRBJ1-3

CDR3nt: TGCGCCAGCAGCCCGACTAGCGGGCTCTTAGAGACCCAGTACTTC
CDR3aa: CASSPTSGLLETQYF
v_gene: TRBV5-1
d_gene: TRBD2
abundance: -
j_gene: TRBJ2-5

CDR3nt: TGCGCCAGCAGCTTCCGTTGGCAGGGGAACACCGGGGAGCTGTTTTTT
CDR3aa: CASSFRWQGNTGELFF
v_gene: TRBV5-1
d_gene: -
abundance: -
j_gene: TRBJ2-2

CDR3nt: TGTGCCAGCTCACCACCTTCCGGACAGGGGAATCAGCCCCAGCATTTT
CDR3aa: CASSPPSGQGNQPQHF
v_gene: TRBV18
d_gene: TRBD1
abundance: -
j_gene: TRBJ1-5

CDR3nt: TGCGCCAGCAGCTTGGGGGCAGCTAATGAAAAACTGTTTTTT
CDR3aa: CASSLGAANEKLFF
v_gene: TRBV5-1
d_gene: -
abundance: -
j_gene: TRBJ1-4

CDR3nt: TGTGCCAGCACTGCTGAGGACAGCCCCTACGAGCAGTACTTC
CDR3aa: CASTAEDSPYEQYF
v_gene: TRBV6-5
d_gene: -
abundance: -
j_gene: TRBJ2-7

CDR3nt: TGTGCCAGCACCGAGGGGGGGGGCGATGAAAAACTGTTTTTT
CDR3aa: CASTEGGGDEKLFF
v_gene: TRBV27
d_gene: -
abundance: once
j_gene: TRBJ1-4

CDR3nt: TGTGCCAGTAGTCCAAGGGGGAAACTAGCGGGGAGCGAGCAGTACTTC
CDR3aa: CASSPRGKLAGSEQYF
v_gene: TRBV19
d_gene: TRBD2
abundance: -
j_gene: TRBJ2-7

CDR3nt: TGTGCCAGCAGTGACACACGATCCCCCTCCTATAATTCACCCCTCCACTTT
CDR3aa: CASSDTRSPSYNSPLHF
v_gene: TRBV6-1
d_gene: -
abundance: -
j_gene: TRBJ1-6

CDR3nt: TGCAGCGTTCGGGACAGGCCTAACTATGGCTACACCTTC
CDR3aa: CSVRDRPNYGYTF
v_gene: TRBV29-1
d_gene: TRBD1
abundance: -
j_gene: TRBJ1-2

CDR3nt: TGTGCCAGCAGCTTTAGGGGCTCCTACGAGCAGTACTTC
CDR3aa: CASSFRGSYEQYF
v_gene: TRBV7-6
d_gene: -
abundance: -
j_gene: TRBJ2-7

CDR3nt: TGTGCCAGCAGTGCACCGTCGGGCACTGAAGCTTTCTTT
CDR3aa: CASSAPSGTEAFF
v_gene: TRBV6-1
d_gene: -
abundance: -
j_gene: TRBJ1-1

CDR3nt: TGTGCCAGTAGTCCCGAAGGCGAGGGGAACACTGAAGCTTTCTTT
CDR3aa: CASSPEGEGNTEAFF
v_gene: TRBV19
d_gene: -
abundance: -
j_gene: TRBJ1-1

CDR3nt: TGTGCCAGCACGCCCGGGACTTTAAAGGAGGAGACCCAGTACTTC
CDR3aa: CASTPGTLKEETQYF
v_gene: TRBV6-6
d_gene: -
abundance: -
j_gene: TRBJ2-5

CDR3nt: TGTGCCAGCAGCTGGGGGACAGGGGAATCCTACGAGCAGTACTTC
CDR3aa: CASSWGTGESYEQYF
v_gene: TRBV7-6
d_gene: TRBD1
abundance: -
j_gene: TRBJ2-7

CDR3nt: TGTGCCAGCAGCTCCCCGGGGAGGGGGGGCTACACCTTC
CDR3aa: CASSSPGRGGYTF
v_gene: TRBV5-4
d_gene: -
abundance: -
j_gene: TRBJ1-2

CDR3nt: TGTGCCAGCAGCTTGACTACCTCGGGGAGCCGGGTAAGCACAGATACGCAGTATTTT
CDR3aa: CASSLTTSGSRVSTDTQYF
v_gene: TRBV5-6
d_gene: -
abundance: once
j_gene: TRBJ2-3

CDR3nt: TGTGCCTGGAGTAGCAGTCGGCGCAGGGGCCTCCCGTACGATTATAGCAATCAGCCCCAGCATTTT
CDR3aa: CAWSSSRRRGLPYDYSNQPQHF
v_gene: TRBV30
d_gene: -
abundance: -
j_gene: TRBJ1-5

CDR3nt: TGTGCCAGCACCCGACAGGGCTTCTCCTACAATGAGCAGTTCTTC
CDR3aa: CASTRQGFSYNEQFF
v_gene: TRBV21-1
d_gene: -
abundance: -
j_gene: TRBJ2-1

CDR3nt: TGTGCCAGCAGTGAAAGACCCCTAGGGAGCCCCTATGGCTACACCTTC
CDR3aa: CASSERPLGSPYGYTF
v_gene: TRBV6-1
d_gene: -
abundance: -
j_gene: TRBJ1-2

CDR3nt: TGCGCCAGCAGCCAAGCGGCAGATACGCAGTATTTT
CDR3aa: CASSQAADTQYF
v_gene: TRBV4-1
d_gene: -
abundance: -
j_gene: TRBJ2-3

CDR3nt: TGTGCCAGCAGTCGGGGTGAATTGGGGGAGACCCAGTACTTC
CDR3aa: CASSRGELGETQYF
v_gene: TRBV2
d_gene: -
abundance: -
j_gene: TRBJ2-5

CDR3nt: TGTGCCAGCAGCATGACAGGGTTGACTGAAAAACTGTTTTTT
CDR3aa: CASSMTGLTEKLFF
v_gene: TRBV7-8
d_gene: TRBD1
abundance: -
j_gene: TRBJ1-4

CDR3nt: TGTGCCAGTAGTCCTGAGGGTAACCAGCCCCAGCATTTT
CDR3aa: CASSPEGNQPQHF
v_gene: TRBV19
d_gene: -
abundance: -
j_gene: TRBJ1-5

CDR3nt: TGTGCCAGCAGGATGACAGGGAATGAAGCTTTCTTT
CDR3aa: CASRMTGNEAFF
v_gene: TRBV6-1
d_gene: TRBD1
abundance: -
j_gene: TRBJ1-1

CDR3nt: TGTGCCAGCAGTTGGGGGACTGTAGTATCGGATGAGCAGTTCTTC
CDR3aa: CASSWGTVVSDEQFF
v_gene: TRBV27
d_gene: -
abundance: once
j_gene: TRBJ2-1

CDR3nt: TGTGCCAGCAGTTTAGGCAGGGAAAACACCATATATTTT
CDR3aa: CASSLGRENTIYF
v_gene: TRBV28
d_gene: -
abundance: -
j_gene: TRBJ1-3

CDR3nt: TGCGCCAGCAGCCAAGATTCTTACAGAGAGACCCAGTACTTC
CDR3aa: CASSQDSYRETQYF
v_gene: TRBV4-1
d_gene: -
abundance: -
j_gene: TRBJ2-5

CDR3nt: TGCGCCAGCAGCCAAGACCCGGACAGGCGCGGGTACGAGCAGTACTTC
CDR3aa: CASSQDPDRRGYEQYF
v_gene: TRBV4-1
d_gene: TRBD1
abundance: -
j_gene: TRBJ2-7

CDR3nt: TGCGCCAGCAGCTTCGGGGACATCCAAGAGACCCAGTACTTC
CDR3aa: CASSFGDIQETQYF
v_gene: TRBV5-1
d_gene: -
abundance: -
j_gene: TRBJ2-5

CDR3nt: TGTGCCAGCAGTTTCGGACTGTTGCTGAACATTCAGTACTTC
CDR3aa: CASSFGLLLNIQYF
v_gene: TRBV6-6
d_gene: -
abundance: -
j_gene: TRBJ2-4

CDR3nt: TGTGCCAGCAGCCAAGTCCGGGTAGACGAGCAGTACTTC
CDR3aa: CASSQVRVDEQYF
v_gene: TRBV4-2
d_gene: -
abundance: once
j_gene: TRBJ2-7

CDR3nt: TGTGCCAGCAGTTACGGGCGGGTCAGCTCACCCCTCCACTTT
CDR3aa: CASSYGRVSSPLHF
v_gene: TRBV6-5
d_gene: -
abundance: -
j_gene: TRBJ1-6

CDR3nt: TGTGCCACCCCCGGGACATCCCCAGATACGCAGTATTTT
CDR3aa: CATPGTSPDTQYF
v_gene: TRBV28
d_gene: -
abundance: -
j_gene: TRBJ2-3

CDR3nt: TGTGCCAGCAGCTACGGGGGAGCGGGAAGCACAGATACGCAGTATTTT
CDR3aa: CASSYGGAGSTDTQYF
v_gene: TRBV7-2
d_gene: TRBD2
abundance: -
j_gene: TRBJ2-3

CDR3nt: TGTGCCAGCAGTTTACAGGGAAGCCTGGGGATTAATCAGCCCCAGCATTTT
CDR3aa: CASSLQGSLGINQPQHF
v_gene: TRBV27
d_gene: -
abundance: -
j_gene: TRBJ1-5

CDR3nt: TGTGCCAGCAGTGAGGGTAGCGGGAGCGATTACAATGAGCAGTTCTTC
CDR3aa: CASSEGSGSDYNEQFF
v_gene: TRBV6-1
d_gene: TRBD2
abundance: few
j_gene: TRBJ2-1

CDR3nt: TGTGCCATCAGTGAGTCCGAGTCATTCGACTATCACAGGGTCGGGGTGGATACGCAGTATTTT
CDR3aa: CAISESESFDYHRVGVDTQYF
v_gene: TRBV10-3
d_gene: -
abundance: -
j_gene: TRBJ2-3

CDR3nt: TGTGCCATCAGTGCAGGGGCGACTGGAAACACCATATATTTT
CDR3aa: CAISAGATGNTIYF
v_gene: TRBV10-3
d_gene: -
abundance: -
j_gene: TRBJ1-3

CDR3nt: TGTGCCAGCAGCACCAGACAGGGGGCAGAAGGGGTAAATGAAAAACTGTTTTTT
CDR3aa: CASSTRQGAEGVNEKLFF
v_gene: TRBV7-9
d_gene: TRBD1
abundance: -
j_gene: TRBJ1-4

CDR3nt: TGCGCCAGCAGCGACCCCCCAGGGAATTCCTACGAGCAGTACTTC
CDR3aa: CASSDPPGNSYEQYF
v_gene: TRBV4-1
d_gene: -
abundance: -
j_gene: TRBJ2-7

CDR3nt: TGTGCCAGCAGGGCTTCGGGGGAGCAGTACTTC
CDR3aa: CASRASGEQYF
v_gene: TRBV2
d_gene: -
abundance: -
j_gene: TRBJ2-7

CDR3nt: TGTGCCACCAGCAGCGGAGGGGGGGGGCGGAGTGAAGCTTTCTTT
CDR3aa: CATSSGGGGRSEAFF
v_gene: TRBV15
d_gene: -
abundance: -
j_gene: TRBJ1-1

CDR3nt: TGTGCCAGCAACGGACAGGTCCTGCTAGTCTTT
CDR3aa: CASNGQVLLVF
v_gene: TRBV2
d_gene: TRBD1
abundance: -
j_gene: TRBJ1-1

CDR3nt: TGCGCCAGCAGCCAAGGCAATGGATTTAGGGAGGTGAAACTGTTTTTT
CDR3aa: CASSQGNGFREVKLFF
v_gene: TRBV4-1
d_gene: -
abundance: -
j_gene: TRBJ1-4

CDR3nt: TGCGCCAGCAGGCCCGGGACAGGGTCCTACGAGCAGTACTTC
CDR3aa: CASRPGTGSYEQYF
v_gene: TRBV4-1
d_gene: TRBD1
abundance: -
j_gene: TRBJ2-7

CDR3nt: TGCAGCGTTGAGGAATTTCTAGCGGGGGACACAGATACGCAGTATTTT
CDR3aa: CSVEEFLAGDTDTQYF
v_gene: TRBV29-1
d_gene: TRBD2
abundance: -
j_gene: TRBJ2-3

CDR3nt: TGTGCCAGCAGTGGGGACAGCCTGGGCTACACCTTC
CDR3aa: CASSGDSLGYTF
v_gene: TRBV6-1
d_gene: TRBD1
abundance: once
j_gene: TRBJ1-2

CDR3nt: TGTGCCAGCAGCCGTCTGAATAGCTCCTACGAGCAGTACTTC
CDR3aa: CASSRLNSSYEQYF
v_gene: TRBV27
d_gene: -
abundance: once
j_gene: TRBJ2-7

CDR3nt: TGTGCCAGCACCCAGGGGGTCACCTACGAGCAGTACTTC
CDR3aa: CASTQGVTYEQYF
v_gene: TRBV6-6
d_gene: TRBD1
abundance: -
j_gene: TRBJ2-7

CDR3nt: TGTGCCAGCAGCTTGGGACAGTCCTACGAGCAGTACTTC
CDR3aa: CASSLGQSYEQYF
v_gene: TRBV28
d_gene: TRBD1
abundance: -
j_gene: TRBJ2-7

CDR3nt: TGTGCCAGCAGTTACGGCAATTCACCCCTCCACTTT
CDR3aa: CASSYGNSPLHF
v_gene: TRBV6-5
d_gene: -
abundance: -
j_gene: TRBJ1-6

CDR3nt: TGTGCCAGCAGAAAAAGTACCGGGACTAGCTCAACCTACGAGCAGTACTTC
CDR3aa: CASRKSTGTSSTYEQYF
v_gene: TRBV25-1
d_gene: TRBD2
abundance: -
j_gene: TRBJ2-7

CDR3nt: TGTGCCAGCAGCCCAGGATTCGGAGCGGGGGGGCAAGAGACCCAGTACTTC
CDR3aa: CASSPGFGAGGQETQYF
v_gene: TRBV5-4
d_gene: TRBD2
abundance: -
j_gene: TRBJ2-5

CDR3nt: TGCGCCAGCAGCTTTAGCCTAGCGGGGAGCACAGATACGCAGTATTTT
CDR3aa: CASSFSLAGSTDTQYF
v_gene: TRBV5-1
d_gene: TRBD2
abundance: -
j_gene: TRBJ2-3